Below are 20 T cell receptor beta chains sequenced from a single sample in a study of blood T cell repertoires in COVID-19 (dated by TCRdb to the early 2020s). The library was built by means of the immunoSEQ multiplex PCR assay. This is the immuneACCESS table as TCRdb keeps it, with only in-frame sequences that have V and J called. A part of the clones is gone; compared with another copy, unresolved V genes explain less than half, and the rest is unexplained. The table for this sample lists around 140,000 clones; roughly 80% of them were counted only once. Of the sample, about 18% falls within the top ten clones. Specimen: peripheral blood. The receptors stem from a woman older than 75 with acute or convalescent COVID-19.

The chain uses TRBV20-1 and TRBJ2-3; 8 nucleotides align to TRBD1. This CDR3 contains 15 residues. Germline V gene lookup returns CDR1 DFQATT and CDR2 SNEGSKA (reference sequence). Trimming took 3 bases from V and 4 from J; bases not matched to a gene: 9. The chain's CDR3 is CSASGQGAIADTQYF. The CDR3 DNA sequence: TGCAGTGCTAGTGGGCAGGGGGCGATTGCAGATACGCAGTATTTT.

This chain uses TRBV7-2 with TRBJ1-2; 7 bases agree with TRBD1. The germline V gene encodes CDR1 SGHTA and CDR2 FQGNSA. The CDR3 covers 17 residues. V lost 2 bases, J lost 2 bases, and 11 bases stayed unmatched. CDR3 loop: CASSLIPPPTGNYGYTF. The CDR3 nucleotides are TGTGCCAGCAGCTTAATCCCCCCTCCGACAGGGAACTATGGCTACACCTTC.

This chain uses TRBV6-5 with TRBJ1-1; a weak D match, TRBD1 (6 bases). CDR3 length equals 13 residues. Trimming pared 7 bases from V and 4 bases from J, leaving 13 bases between. CDR1 and CDR2 from the germline V gene are MNHEY and SVGAGI. In DNA, the CDR3 is TGTGCCAGCAAAGGACAGCTGAGCACTGAAGCTTTCTTT. It translates to CASKGQLSTEAFF.

The CDR3 loop reads CASSPDLDTQYF. CDR3 nucleotide sequence: TGTGCCAGCAGCCCCGACTTGGATACGCAGTATTTT. The chain joins TRBV11-3 to TRBJ2-3; D unclear. CDR3 length equals 12 residues. V was cut by 5 bases and J by 6 bases, with 9 bases left in between. CDR1 and CDR2 (germline): SGHNT, YENEEA.

The chain employs TRBV6-6 and TRBJ2-7, with 11 positions matching TRBD2. Losses at the gene ends were 6 bases for V and 5 bases for J; bases not matched to a gene: 6. This CDR3 spans 14 amino acids. The germline V gene encodes CDR1 MNHNY and CDR2 SVGAGI (reference sequence). The CDR3 nucleotides are TGTGCCAGCAGCAAACTAGCGGGAGCCCACGAGCAGTACTTC. This encodes CASSKLAGAHEQYF.

The V gene is TRBV12-5, the J gene TRBJ1-4, with 7 bases matching TRBD1. V dropped 7 bases and J dropped 5; count of bases not matched to a gene: 7. Germline V CDR1 and CDR2: LGHNT, FRNRAP. This CDR3 comprises 14 residues. In DNA form, the CDR3 reads TGTGCTAGTGCCCCGACAGGGCGAAATGAAAAACTGTTTTTT. This encodes CASAPTGRNEKLFF.

V is TRBV7-2 and J is TRBJ2-7; D may be TRBD2 (5 bases). Trimming took off 3 bases at V and 7 bases at J, with 16 bases between the two ends. This CDR3 has 14 residues. Germline V lookup: CDR1 SGHTA, CDR2 FQGNSA. In DNA form, the CDR3 reads TGTGCCAGCAGCTTCGGACTCCCCGGCGGGGAGCAGTACTTC. Translating it yields CASSFGLPGGEQYF.

The genes are TRBV18 and TRBJ1-5; D is possibly TRBD1 (6 bases). The V end was cut by 3 bases, the J end by 3 bases, with 15 bases between. The CDR3 runs to 16 residues. The germline V gene has CDR1 KGHSH and CDR2 LQKENI. The CDR3 region is CASSPRPTGFNQPQHF. The CDR3 DNA is TGTGCCAGCTCACCGCGGCCGACAGGATTCAATCAGCCCCAGCATTTT.

The J gene is TRBJ1-5, the V gene TRBV7-2; D is possibly TRBD1 (6 bases). Per germline, CDR1 SGHTA and CDR2 FQGNSA. V was trimmed by 4 bases and J by 4 bases, leaving 17 bases between them. This CDR3 region has 16 residues. The CDR3 region is CASSSYTGFGNQPQHF. The CDR3 region has the DNA TGTGCCAGCAGCTCCTATACAGGGTTTGGGAATCAGCCCCAGCATTTT.

This clone was counted a few times. The rearrangement links TRBV4-1 to TRBJ2-3; D gene ambiguous. This CDR3 has 14 amino acids. Trimming took off 2 bases at V and 0 bases at J, with 6 bases between the two ends. Germline V CDR1 and CDR2: MGHRA, YSYEKL. CDR3 sequence: CASSQTLSTDTQYF. DNA of the CDR3: TGCGCCAGCAGCCAAACTCTTAGCACAGATACGCAGTATTTT.

This sequence joins TRBV11-2 and TRBJ2-2; D remains ambiguous. This CDR3 has 13 residues. The germline CDR1 and CDR2 sequences are SGHAT and FQNNGV. The V and J ends lost 4 bases and 8 bases respectively, with 11 bases between them. The CDR3 sequence: CASSSRNLGELFF. The CDR3 DNA reads TGTGCCAGCAGCTCTAGAAACTTGGGGGAGCTGTTTTTT.

The V call is TRBV6-2 or TRBV6-3, the J call TRBJ2-2; weak D call: TRBD1 (6 bases). Germline V CDR1 and CDR2: MNHEY, SVGEGT. V was pared by 0 bases and J by 2 bases, with 13 bases between. The CDR3 length is 17 residues. The CDR3 region is CASSYSRGRGNTGELFF. CDR3 nucleotide sequence: TGTGCCAGCAGTTACTCGAGAGGCAGGGGCAACACCGGGGAGCTGTTTTTT.

This clone has just a few counts. The rearrangement links TRBV7-8 to TRBJ1-2, with 10 bases matching TRBD1. Germline V gene lookup returns CDR1 SGHVS and CDR2 FQNEAQ. The CDR3 covers 15 residues. V shed 4 bases and J 2 bases; nucleotides not matched to a gene: 4. CDR3 coding DNA: TGTGCCAGCAGCTCACCGGGACAGGGGAACTATGGCTACACCTTC. Amino acid sequence: CASSSPGQGNYGYTF. The full variable domain, rest sourced from reference TRBV7-8 and TRBJ1-2, is GAGVSQSPRYKVAKRGQDVALRCDPISGHVSLFWYQQALGQGPEFLTYFQNEAQLDKSGLPSDRFFAERPEGSVSTLKIQRTQQEDSAVYLCASSSPGQGNYGYTFGSGTRLTVV.

The rearrangement joins TRBV7-2 to TRBJ1-5, with a weak D call TRBD1 (6 bases). Germline-derived CDR1 and CDR2 are SGHTA and FQGNSA. V was clipped by 1 base and J by 6 bases, with 7 bases between them. The CDR3 is 13 residues long. Here the CDR3 reads CASSLDRAQPQHF. The CDR3 DNA is TGTGCCAGCAGCTTAGACAGGGCTCAGCCCCAGCATTTT.

On this clone itself: Its ends do not fully match the called genes, so a read error is possible. Different DNA sequences within this sample yield the same CDR3. The chain joins TRBV7-2 to TRBJ2-1, with TRBD2 matching 9 bases. CDR3 length equals 16 residues. Per germline, CDR1 SGHTA and CDR2 FQGNSA. The CDR3, as DNA: TGTGCCAGCAGCCCCCAAGGGGCGGGGGGGCGAAATGAGCAATTCTTC. Its translation is CASSPQGAGGRNEQFF.

The CDR3 region is CASTTGGHNYGYTF. The CDR3 coding sequence is TGTGCCAGCACCACAGGGGGCCACAACTATGGCTACACCTTC. The J gene is TRBJ1-2, the V gene TRBV7-2, with 9 bases lining up with TRBD1. V shed 7 bases and J 2 bases; nucleotides not matched to a gene: 5. CDR3 length equals 14 residues. Per the germline V gene, CDR1 is SGHTA and CDR2 is FQGNSA.

This rearrangement joins TRBV10-1 to TRBJ2-3; the D is unclear. This CDR3 has 17 residues. Trimming removed 0 bases at V and 0 bases at J, with 13 bases between. Per the germline V gene, CDR1 is WNHNN and CDR2 is SYGVQD (reference sequence). CDR3 in DNA: TGCGCCAGCAGTGAGTCCCGTCTCCCTTATAGCACAGATACGCAGTATTTT. Translated, it gives CASSESRLPYSTDTQYF.

This clone was recorded only once. The CDR3 region has the DNA TGTGCCAGCAGCGTAGGGACTAGCGGGGTAGCGCTCCAAGAGACCCAGTACTTC. Translating gives CASSVGTSGVALQETQYF. The chain combines TRBV9 with TRBJ2-5; the match to TRBD2 covers 12 bases. The germline V gene encodes CDR1 SGDLS and CDR2 YYNGEE. The trim removed 0 bases at V and 1 base at J, leaving 7 bases unmatched. CDR3 length equals 18 residues.

The rearrangement joins TRBV4-3 to TRBJ2-2, with TRBD2 as a possible D gene (6 bases). The germline gives CDR1 LGHNA, CDR2 YSLEER. This CDR3 is 17 amino acids long. V lost 3 bases and J lost 2, with 16 bases in between. The CDR3 region has the DNA TGCGCCAGCAGCCACAGGGCCGGGACTGCAAACACCGGGGAGCTGTTTTTT. The encoded protein is CASSHRAGTANTGELFF.

This rearrangement joins TRBV5-1 to TRBJ2-7, with TRBD1 as a possible D gene (5 bases). Trimming removed 4 bases from V and 4 bases from J, with 18 bases in between. Germline V gene sequence: CDR1 SGHRS, CDR2 YFSETQ. The CDR3 loop spans 15 amino acids. CDR3 sequence: CASSVSGQGPYEQYF. The CDR3 nucleotides read TGCGCCAGCAGCGTCTCGGGTCAGGGCCCTTACGAGCAGTACTTC. The full variable domain, rest sourced from reference TRBV5-1 and TRBJ2-7, is KAGVTQTPRYLIKTRGQQVTLSCSPISGHRSVSWYQQTPGQGLQFLFEYFSETQRNKGNFPGRFSGRQFSNSRSEMNVSTLELGDSALYLCASSVSGQGPYEQYFGPGTRLTVT.